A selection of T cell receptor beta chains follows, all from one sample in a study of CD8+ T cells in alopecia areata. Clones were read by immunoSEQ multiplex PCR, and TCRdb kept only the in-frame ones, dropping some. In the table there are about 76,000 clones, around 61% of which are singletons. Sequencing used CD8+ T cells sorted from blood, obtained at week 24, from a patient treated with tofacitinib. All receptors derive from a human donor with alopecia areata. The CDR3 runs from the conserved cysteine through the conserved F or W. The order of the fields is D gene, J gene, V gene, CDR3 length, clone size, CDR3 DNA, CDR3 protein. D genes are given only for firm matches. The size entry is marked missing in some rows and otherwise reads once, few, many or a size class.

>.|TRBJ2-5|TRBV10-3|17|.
TGTGCCATCAGTGAGAGGGGGACGGCAGGGATTCTAGAGACCCAGTACTTC
CAISERGTAGILETQYF
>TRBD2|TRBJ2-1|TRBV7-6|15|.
TGTGCCAGCAGCCCCCAAGCGGGAGCGAGGAATGAGCAGTTCTTC
CASSPQAGARNEQFF
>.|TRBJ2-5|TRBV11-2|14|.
TGTGCCAGCAGCTTTCTCTCCAGCCAAGAGACCCAGTACTTC
CASSFLSSQETQYF
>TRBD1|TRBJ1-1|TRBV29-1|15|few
TGCAGCGTTGATTTGGGGCAGGGGGAAGACACTGAAGCTTTCTTT
CSVDLGQGEDTEAFF
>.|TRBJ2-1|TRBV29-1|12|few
TGCAGCGTTGAAGATAATAGGGATGAGCAGTTCTTC
CSVEDNRDEQFF
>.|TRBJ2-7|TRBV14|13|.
TGTGCCAGCAGCCCCTTCGGGGACTACGAGCAGTACTTC
CASSPFGDYEQYF
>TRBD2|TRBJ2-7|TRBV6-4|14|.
TGTGCCAGCAGTGATTGCGGGAGATCTTGCGAGCAGTACTTC
CASSDCGRSCEQYF
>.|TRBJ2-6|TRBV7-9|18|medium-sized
TGTGCCAGCAGCTTAGGTTCGGTTCGGTTCTCTGGGGCCAACGTCCTGACTTTC
CASSLGSVRFSGANVLTF
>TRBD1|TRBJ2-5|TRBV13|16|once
TGTGCCAGCAGCTCGAAGACAGGGATACTACAAGAGACCCAGTACTTC
CASSSKTGILQETQYF
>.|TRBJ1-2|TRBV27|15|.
TGTGCCAGCAGTTTCTACGGGACGTCTGCCTATGGCTACACCTTC
CASSFYGTSAYGYTF
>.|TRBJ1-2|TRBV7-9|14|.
TGTGCCAGCAGCTTAGATATGGACGGTGGAGGCTACACCTTC
CASSLDMDGGGYTF
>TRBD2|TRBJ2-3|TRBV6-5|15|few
TGTGCCAGCAGGCCGGGACTAGCGGGCACAGATACGCAGTATTTT
CASRPGLAGTDTQYF
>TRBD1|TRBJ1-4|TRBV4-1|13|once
TGCGCCAGCGCACACAGGGGTAATGAAAAACTGTTTTTT
CASAHRGNEKLFF
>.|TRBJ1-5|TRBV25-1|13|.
TGTGCCAGCAGTGGAGGGGGGTATGATCCCCAGCATTTT
CASSGGGYDPQHF
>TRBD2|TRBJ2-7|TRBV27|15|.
TGTGCCAGCAACGGTGCGGGAGGGCCAAGGTACGAGCAGTACTTC
CASNGAGGPRYEQYF
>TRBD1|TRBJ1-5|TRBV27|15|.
TGTGCCAGCAGATCGGACAGGGGACAGGGTCAGCCCCAGCATTTT
CASRSDRGQGQPQHF
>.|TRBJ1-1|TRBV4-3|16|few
TGCGCCAGCAGCCAAGATAGCGCCAGGGCCTACACTGAAGCTTTCTTT
CASSQDSARAYTEAFF
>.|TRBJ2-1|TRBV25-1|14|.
TGTGCCAGCAGTGTTGCAGGGGGGTACAATGAGCAGTTCTTC
CASSVAGGYNEQFF
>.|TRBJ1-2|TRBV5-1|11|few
TGCGCCAGCAGCTTGGGCAGGGATGTCACCTTC
CASSLGRDVTF
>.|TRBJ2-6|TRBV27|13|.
TGTGCCAGCCGGGCAACTGGGGCCAACGTCCTGACTTTC
CASRATGANVLTF
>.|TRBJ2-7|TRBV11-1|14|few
TGTGCCAGCAGCTACCGGGACGCAGCCTACGAGCAGTACTTC
CASSYRDAAYEQYF
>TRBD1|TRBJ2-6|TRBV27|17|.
TGTGCCAGCGGTCGGACAGGGAGCCTCTCTGGGGCCAACGTCCTGACTTTC
CASGRTGSLSGANVLTF
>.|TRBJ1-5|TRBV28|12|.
TGTGCCAGCAGTTCCCCAGGGCAGCCCCAGCATTTT
CASSSPGQPQHF
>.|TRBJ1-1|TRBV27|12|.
TGTGCCAGCAGAGAACAGGGATCGGAAGCTTTCTTT
CASREQGSEAFF
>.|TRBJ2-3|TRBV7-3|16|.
TGTGCCAGCAGCTTATTAGGTGGGGTTAACACAGATACGCAGTATTTT
CASSLLGGVNTDTQYF
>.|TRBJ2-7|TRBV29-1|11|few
TGCAGCGTTACGGACGGCTACGAGCAGTACTTC
CSVTDGYEQYF
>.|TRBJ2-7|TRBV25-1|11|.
TGTGCCAGCAGCCACAACTACGAGCAGTACTTC
CASSHNYEQYF
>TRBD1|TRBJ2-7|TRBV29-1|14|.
TGCAGCGTTGCAGAGTTGGGACAGGGGTACGAGCAGTACTTC
CSVAELGQGYEQYF
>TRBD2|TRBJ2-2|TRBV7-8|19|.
TGTGCCAGCAACTTATACCCGGGACTAGCGGGATCGAACACCGGGGAGCTGTTTTTT
CASNLYPGLAGSNTGELFF
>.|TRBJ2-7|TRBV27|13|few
TGTGCCAGCAGTTTCAGCAGGGTCGAGGAGCAGTACTTC
CASSFSRVEEQYF
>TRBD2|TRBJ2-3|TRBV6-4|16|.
TGTGCCAGCAGTGATAAGACTAGCGGGGATACAGATACGCAGTATTTT
CASSDKTSGDTDTQYF
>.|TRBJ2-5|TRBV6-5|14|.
TGTGCCAGCACCTTTTACGGGGTTACGGAGACCCAGTACTTC
CASTFYGVTETQYF
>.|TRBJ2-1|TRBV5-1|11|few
TGCGCCAGCAGCCAATCAAATGAGCAGTTCTTC
CASSQSNEQFF
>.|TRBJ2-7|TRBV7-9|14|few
TGTGCCAGCAGCTTAGTACAGGGTGGCGACGAGCAGTACTTC
CASSLVQGGDEQYF
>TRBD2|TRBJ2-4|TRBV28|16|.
TGTGCCAGCAGCCGTCGACTAGCGGTAGCCAAAAACATTCAGTACTTC
CASSRRLAVAKNIQYF
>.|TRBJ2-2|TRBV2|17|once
TGTGCCAGCAGTGTAACGTCCGAACTACCGAACACCGGGGAGCTGTTTTTT
CASSVTSELPNTGELFF
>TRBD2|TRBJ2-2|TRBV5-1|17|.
TGCGCCAGCAGCTTGGCGAAACGGGGAGGGAGCACCGGGGAGCTGTTTTTT
CASSLAKRGGSTGELFF
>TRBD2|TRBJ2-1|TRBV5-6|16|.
TGTGCCAGCAGCCCCTTAACTAGCGGGGGAGGCAATGAGCAGTTCTTC
CASSPLTSGGGNEQFF
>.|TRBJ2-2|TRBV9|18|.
TGTGCCAGCAGCGACAACTGGGGCCCAGAATCGTCCCCCGGGGAGCTGTTTTTT
CASSDNWGPESSPGELFF
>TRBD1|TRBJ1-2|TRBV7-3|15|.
TGTGCCAGCAGCCTCGACCGACAGGGAAACTATGGCTACACCTTC
CASSLDRQGNYGYTF
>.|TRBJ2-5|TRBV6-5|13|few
TGTGCCAGCAAGCTAGGGGGGGGAGAGACCCAGTACTTC
CASKLGGGETQYF
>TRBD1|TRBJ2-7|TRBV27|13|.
TGTGCCAGCAGTGGTCAGGGGGCCTACGAGCAGTACTTC
CASSGQGAYEQYF
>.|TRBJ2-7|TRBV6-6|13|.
TGTGCCAGCAGTGGCGGCAGGGTGTACGAGCAGTACTTC
CASSGGRVYEQYF
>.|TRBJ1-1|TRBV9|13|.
TGTGCCAGCCAGGACAGAGAGAACACTGAAGCTTTCTTT
CASQDRENTEAFF
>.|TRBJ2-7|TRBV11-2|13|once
TGTGCCAGCAGCTTACACCTCCGATACGAGCAGTACTTC
CASSLHLRYEQYF
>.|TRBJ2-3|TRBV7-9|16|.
TGTGCCAGCAGCACCGTCCGCACAGCCGGCACAGATACGCAGTATTTT
CASSTVRTAGTDTQYF
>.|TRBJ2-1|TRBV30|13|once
TGTGCCTGGGAGATAGATCCCTACAATGAGCAGTTCTTC
CAWEIDPYNEQFF
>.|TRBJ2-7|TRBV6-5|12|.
TGTGCCAGCAGTTACTCGGGGCAGGAGCAGTACTTC
CASSYSGQEQYF
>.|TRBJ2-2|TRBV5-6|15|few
TGTGCCAGCAGCCTGGGGACTCCCCAGTCCGGGGAGCTGTTTTTT
CASSLGTPQSGELFF
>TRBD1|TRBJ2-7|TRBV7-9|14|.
TGTGCCAGCAGCCCCTGGGACAGGAACTACGAGCAGTACTTC
CASSPWDRNYEQYF
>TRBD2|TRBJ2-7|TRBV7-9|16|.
TGTGCCAGCAGCTTAGATTCGCTAGCGGGGACCTACGAGCAGTACTTC
CASSLDSLAGTYEQYF
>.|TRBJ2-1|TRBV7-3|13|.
TGTGCCAGCAGCTTAACGCAGCACAATGAGCAGTTCTTC
CASSLTQHNEQFF